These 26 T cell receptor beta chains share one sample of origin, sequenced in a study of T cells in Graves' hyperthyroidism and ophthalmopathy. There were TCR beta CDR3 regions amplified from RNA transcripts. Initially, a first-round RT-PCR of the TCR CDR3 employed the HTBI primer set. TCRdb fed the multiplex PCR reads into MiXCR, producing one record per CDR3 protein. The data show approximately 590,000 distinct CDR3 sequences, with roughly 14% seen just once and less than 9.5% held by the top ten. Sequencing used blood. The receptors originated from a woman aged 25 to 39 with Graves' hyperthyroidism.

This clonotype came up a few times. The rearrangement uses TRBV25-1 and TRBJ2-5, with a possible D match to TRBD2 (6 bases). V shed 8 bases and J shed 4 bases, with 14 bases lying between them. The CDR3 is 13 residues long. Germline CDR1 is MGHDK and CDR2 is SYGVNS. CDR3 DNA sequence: TGTGCCAGCTGCCCGCTGGAGGGAGAGACCCAGTACTTC. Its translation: CASCPLEGETQYF. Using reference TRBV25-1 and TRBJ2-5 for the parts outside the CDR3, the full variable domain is EADIYQTPRYLVIGTGKKITLECSQTMGHDKMYWYQQDPGMELHLIHYSYGVNSTEKGDLSSESTVSRIRTEHFPLTLESARPSHTSQYLCASCPLEGETQYFGPGTRLLVL.

CDR3 in amino acids: CASSQEREFEQYF. As DNA, the CDR3 is TGTGCCAGCAGTCAAGAGCGGGAGTTCGAGCAGTACTTC. The chain combines TRBV27 with TRBJ2-7; 8 bases fit TRBD2. The length of the CDR3 is 13 residues. The V gene's germline CDR1 is MNHEY and CDR2 SMNVEV (reference sequence). Trimming removed 5 bases from V and 6 bases from J; junction bases left unmatched: 6.

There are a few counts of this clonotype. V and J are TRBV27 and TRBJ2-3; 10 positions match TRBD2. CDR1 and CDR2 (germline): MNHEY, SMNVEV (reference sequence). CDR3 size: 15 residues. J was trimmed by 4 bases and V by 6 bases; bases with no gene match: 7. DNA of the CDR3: TGTGCCAGCAGCTTCCTAGCGGGAGTCTCAGATACGCAGTATTTT. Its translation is CASSFLAGVSDTQYF.

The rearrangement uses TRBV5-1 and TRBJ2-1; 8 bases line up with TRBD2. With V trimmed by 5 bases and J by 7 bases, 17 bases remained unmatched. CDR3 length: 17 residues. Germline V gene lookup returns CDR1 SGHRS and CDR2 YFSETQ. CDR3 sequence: CASSYQGEGLGINEQFF. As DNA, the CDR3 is TGCGCCAGCAGTTACCAGGGCGAGGGACTAGGTATAAATGAGCAGTTCTTC. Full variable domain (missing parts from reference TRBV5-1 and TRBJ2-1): KAGVTQTPRYLIKTRGQQVTLSCSPISGHRSVSWYQQTPGQGLQFLFEYFSETQRNKGNFPGRFSGRQFSNSRSEMNVSTLELGDSALYLCASSYQGEGLGINEQFFGPGTRLTVL.

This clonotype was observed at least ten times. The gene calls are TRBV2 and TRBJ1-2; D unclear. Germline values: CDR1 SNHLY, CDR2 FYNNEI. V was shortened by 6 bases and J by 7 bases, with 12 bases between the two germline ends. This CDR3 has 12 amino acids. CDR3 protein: CASRPTVFGYTF. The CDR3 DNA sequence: TGTGCCAGCAGACCTACGGTTTTTGGCTACACCTTC. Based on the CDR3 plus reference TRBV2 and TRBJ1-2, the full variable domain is EPEVTQTPSHQVTQMGQEVILRCVPISNHLYFYWYRQILGQKVEFLVSFYNNEISEKSEIFDDQFSVERPDGSNFTLKIRSTKLEDSAMYFCASRPTVFGYTFGSGTRLTVV.

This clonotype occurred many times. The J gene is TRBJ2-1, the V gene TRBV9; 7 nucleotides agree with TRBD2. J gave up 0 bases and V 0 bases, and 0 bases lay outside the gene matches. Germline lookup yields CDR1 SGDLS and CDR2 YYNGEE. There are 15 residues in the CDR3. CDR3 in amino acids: CASSVGGGSYNEQFF. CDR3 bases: TGTGCCAGCAGCGTAGGGGGGGGCTCCTACAATGAGCAGTTCTTC.

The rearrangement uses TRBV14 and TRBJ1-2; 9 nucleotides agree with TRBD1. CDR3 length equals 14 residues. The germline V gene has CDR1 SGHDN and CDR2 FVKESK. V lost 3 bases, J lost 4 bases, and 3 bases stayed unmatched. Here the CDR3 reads CASSQGQGGYGYTF. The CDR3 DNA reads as TGTGCCAGCAGCCAGGGACAGGGAGGCTATGGCTACACCTTC. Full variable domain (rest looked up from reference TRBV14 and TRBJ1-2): EAGVTQFPSHSVIEKGQTVTLRCDPISGHDNLYWYRRVMGKEIKFLLHFVKESKQDESGMPNNRFLAERTGGTYSTLKVQPAELEDSGVYFCASSQGQGGYGYTFGSGTRLTVV.

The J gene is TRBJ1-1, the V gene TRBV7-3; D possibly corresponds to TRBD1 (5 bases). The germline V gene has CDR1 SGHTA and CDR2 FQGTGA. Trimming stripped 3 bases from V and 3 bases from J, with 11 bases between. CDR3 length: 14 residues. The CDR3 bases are TGTGCCAGCAGCTTGGGGCAGATCGACACTGAAGCTTTCTTT. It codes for CASSLGQIDTEAFF.

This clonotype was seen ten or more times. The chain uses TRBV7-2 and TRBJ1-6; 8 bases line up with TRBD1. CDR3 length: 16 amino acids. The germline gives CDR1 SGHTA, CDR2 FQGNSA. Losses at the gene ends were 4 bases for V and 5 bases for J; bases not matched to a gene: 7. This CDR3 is CASSSTGVLDNSPLHF. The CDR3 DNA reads TGTGCCAGCAGCTCGACAGGGGTATTAGATAATTCACCCCTCCACTTT.

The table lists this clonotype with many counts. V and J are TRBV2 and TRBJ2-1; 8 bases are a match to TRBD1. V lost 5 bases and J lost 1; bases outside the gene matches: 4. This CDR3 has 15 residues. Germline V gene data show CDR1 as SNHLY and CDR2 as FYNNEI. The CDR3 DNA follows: TGTGCCAGCAGTCAGGACAGGGAGTCCTACAATGAGCAGTTCTTC. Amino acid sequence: CASSQDRESYNEQFF.

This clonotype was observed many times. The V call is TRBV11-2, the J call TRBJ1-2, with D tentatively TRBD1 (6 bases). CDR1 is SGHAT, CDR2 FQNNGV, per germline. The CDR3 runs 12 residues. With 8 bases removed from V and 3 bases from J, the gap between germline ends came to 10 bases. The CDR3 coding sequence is TGTGCCAGCGATCAGGGGTACTATGGCTACACCTTC. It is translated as CASDQGYYGYTF.

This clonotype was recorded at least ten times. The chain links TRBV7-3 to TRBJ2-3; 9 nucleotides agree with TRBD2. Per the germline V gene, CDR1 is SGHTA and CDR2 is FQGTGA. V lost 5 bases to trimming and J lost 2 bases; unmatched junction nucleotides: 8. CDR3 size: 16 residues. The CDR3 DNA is TGTGCCAGCAGCCCGGGACTAGCCGGTCACACAGATACGCAGTATTTT. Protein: CASSPGLAGHTDTQYF.

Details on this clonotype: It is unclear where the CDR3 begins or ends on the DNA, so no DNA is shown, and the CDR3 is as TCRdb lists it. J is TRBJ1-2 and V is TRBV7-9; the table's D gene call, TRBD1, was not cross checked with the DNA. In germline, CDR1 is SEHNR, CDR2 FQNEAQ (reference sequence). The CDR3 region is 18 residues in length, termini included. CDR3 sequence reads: CASSFLWTAESRLYGYTF.

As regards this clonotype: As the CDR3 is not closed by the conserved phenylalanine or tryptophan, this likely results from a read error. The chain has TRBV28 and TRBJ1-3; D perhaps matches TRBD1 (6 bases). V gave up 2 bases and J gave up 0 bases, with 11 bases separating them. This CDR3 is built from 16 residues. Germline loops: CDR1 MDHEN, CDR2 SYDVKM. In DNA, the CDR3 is TGTGCCAGCAGTTTAGCGGGGGCTATCTCTGGAAACACCATATATTCT. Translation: CASSLAGAISGNTIYS.

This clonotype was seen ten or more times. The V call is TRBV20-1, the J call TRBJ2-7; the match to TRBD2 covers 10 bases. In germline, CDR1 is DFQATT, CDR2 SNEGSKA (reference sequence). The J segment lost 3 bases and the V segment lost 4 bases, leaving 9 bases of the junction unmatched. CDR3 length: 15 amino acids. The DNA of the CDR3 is TGCAGTGCTACGGGACTAGCGTCGAAAAACTACGAGCAGTACTTC. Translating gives CSATGLASKNYEQYF.

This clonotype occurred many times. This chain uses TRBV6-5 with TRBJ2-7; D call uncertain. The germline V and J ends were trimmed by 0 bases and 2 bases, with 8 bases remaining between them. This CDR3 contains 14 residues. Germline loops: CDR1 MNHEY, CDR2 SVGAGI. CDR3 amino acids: CASSYSTRTYEQYF. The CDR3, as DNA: TGTGCCAGCAGTTACTCGACGCGAACCTACGAGCAGTACTTC.

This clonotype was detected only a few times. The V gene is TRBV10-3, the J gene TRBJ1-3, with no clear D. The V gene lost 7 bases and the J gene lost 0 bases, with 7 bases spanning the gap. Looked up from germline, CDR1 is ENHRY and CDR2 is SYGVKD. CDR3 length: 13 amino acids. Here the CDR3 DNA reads TGTGCCATCAACGGAGGCTCTGGAAACACCATATATTTT. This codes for CAINGGSGNTIYF.

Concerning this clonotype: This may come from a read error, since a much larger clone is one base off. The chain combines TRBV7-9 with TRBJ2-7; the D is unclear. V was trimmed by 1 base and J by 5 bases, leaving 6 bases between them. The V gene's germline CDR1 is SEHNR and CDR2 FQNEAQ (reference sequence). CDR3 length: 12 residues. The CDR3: CASSLVWDEQYF. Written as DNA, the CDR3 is TGTGCCAGCAGCTTAGTCTGGGACGAGCAGTACTTC.

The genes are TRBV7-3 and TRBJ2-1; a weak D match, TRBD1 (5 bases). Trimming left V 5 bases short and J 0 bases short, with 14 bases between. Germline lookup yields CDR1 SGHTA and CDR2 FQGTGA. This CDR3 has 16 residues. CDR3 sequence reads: CASSPTAPNSYNEQFF. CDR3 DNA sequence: TGTGCCAGCAGCCCGACAGCTCCAAACTCCTACAATGAGCAGTTCTTC.

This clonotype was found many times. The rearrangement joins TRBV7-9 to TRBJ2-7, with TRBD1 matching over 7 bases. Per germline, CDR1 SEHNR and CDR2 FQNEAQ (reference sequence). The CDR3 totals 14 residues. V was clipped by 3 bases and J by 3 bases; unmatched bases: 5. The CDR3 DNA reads TGTGCCAGCAGCTTCCCCACAGGGGACTACGAGCAGTACTTC. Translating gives CASSFPTGDYEQYF.

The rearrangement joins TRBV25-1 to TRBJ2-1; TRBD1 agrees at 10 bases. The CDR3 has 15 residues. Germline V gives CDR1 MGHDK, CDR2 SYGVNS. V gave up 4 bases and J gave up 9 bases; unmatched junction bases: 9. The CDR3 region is CASSGRDRGKGEQFF. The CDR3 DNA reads TGTGCCAGCAGTGGCCGGGACAGGGGAAAAGGTGAGCAGTTCTTC.

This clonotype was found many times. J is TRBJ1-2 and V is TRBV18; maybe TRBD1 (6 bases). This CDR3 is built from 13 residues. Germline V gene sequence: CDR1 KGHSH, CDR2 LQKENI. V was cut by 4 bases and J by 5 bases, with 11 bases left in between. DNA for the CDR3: TGTGCCAGCTCACAGGGCAGGGGATATGGCTACACCTTC. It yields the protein CASSQGRGYGYTF.

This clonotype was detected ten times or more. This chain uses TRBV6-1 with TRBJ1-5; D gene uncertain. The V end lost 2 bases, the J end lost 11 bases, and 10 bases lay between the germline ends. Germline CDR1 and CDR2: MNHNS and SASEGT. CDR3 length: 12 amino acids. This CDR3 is CASSEFAQAQHF. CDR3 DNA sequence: TGTGCCAGCAGTGAATTCGCCCAGGCCCAGCATTTT.

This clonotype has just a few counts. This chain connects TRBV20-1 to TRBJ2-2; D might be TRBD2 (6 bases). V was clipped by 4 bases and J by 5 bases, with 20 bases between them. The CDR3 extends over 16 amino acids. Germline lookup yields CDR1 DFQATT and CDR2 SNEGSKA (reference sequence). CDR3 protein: CSAKGPLGRWTGELFF. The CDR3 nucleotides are TGCAGTGCTAAAGGCCCCCTAGGGAGGTGGACCGGGGAGCTGTTTTTT.

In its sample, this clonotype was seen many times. CDR3 DNA: TGTGCCAGCAGTTCCCCGGGGCAGGGCCGGCTAAATCAGCCCCAGCATTTT. This sequence encodes CASSSPGQGRLNQPQHF. The rearrangement links TRBV12-3 or TRBV12-4 to TRBJ1-5, with D possibly TRBD1 on 5 matching bases. Trimming left V 4 bases short and J 4 bases short, with 20 bases between. CDR3 length: 17 residues.

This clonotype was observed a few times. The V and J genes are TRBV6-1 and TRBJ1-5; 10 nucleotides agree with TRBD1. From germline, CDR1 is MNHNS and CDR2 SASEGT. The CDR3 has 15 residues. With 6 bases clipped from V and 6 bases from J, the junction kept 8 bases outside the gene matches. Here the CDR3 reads CASRRGQGESQPQHF. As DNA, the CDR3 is TGTGCCAGCAGACGCGGACAGGGGGAAAGTCAGCCCCAGCATTTT.